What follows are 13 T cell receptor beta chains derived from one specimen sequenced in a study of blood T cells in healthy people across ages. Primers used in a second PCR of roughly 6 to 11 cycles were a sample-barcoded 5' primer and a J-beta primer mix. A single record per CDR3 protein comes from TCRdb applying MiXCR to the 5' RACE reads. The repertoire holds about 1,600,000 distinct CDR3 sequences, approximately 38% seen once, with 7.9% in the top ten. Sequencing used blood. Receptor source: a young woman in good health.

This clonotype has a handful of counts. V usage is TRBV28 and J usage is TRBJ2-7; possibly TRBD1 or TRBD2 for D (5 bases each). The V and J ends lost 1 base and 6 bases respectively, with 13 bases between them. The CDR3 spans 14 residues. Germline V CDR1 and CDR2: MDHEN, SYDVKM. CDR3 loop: CASSLFQGRGEQYF. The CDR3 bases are TGTGCCAGCAGTTTATTCCAGGGACGAGGCGAGCAGTACTTC.

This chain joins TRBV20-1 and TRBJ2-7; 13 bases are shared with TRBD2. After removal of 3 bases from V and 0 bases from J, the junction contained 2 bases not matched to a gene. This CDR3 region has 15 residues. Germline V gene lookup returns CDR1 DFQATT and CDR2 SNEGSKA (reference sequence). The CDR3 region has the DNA TGCAGTGCTAGCGGGACTAGCGGGAACTCCTACGAGCAGTACTTC. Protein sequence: CSASGTSGNSYEQYF.

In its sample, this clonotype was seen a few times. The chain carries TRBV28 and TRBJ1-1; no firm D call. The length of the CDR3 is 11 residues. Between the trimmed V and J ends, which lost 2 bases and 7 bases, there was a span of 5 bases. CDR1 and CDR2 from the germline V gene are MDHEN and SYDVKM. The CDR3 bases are TGTGCCAGCAGTTTACGGCTTGAAGCTTTCTTT. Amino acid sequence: CASSLRLEAFF.

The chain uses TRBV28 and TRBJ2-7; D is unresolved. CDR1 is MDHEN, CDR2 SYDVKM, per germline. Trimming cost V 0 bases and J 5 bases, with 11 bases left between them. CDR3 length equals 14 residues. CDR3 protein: CASSLWGSINEQYF. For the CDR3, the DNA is TGTGCCAGCAGTTTATGGGGTTCGATCAACGAGCAGTACTTC. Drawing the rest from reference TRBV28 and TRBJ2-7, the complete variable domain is DVKVTQSSRYLVKRTGEKVFLECVQDMDHENMFWYRQDPGLGLRLIYFSYDVKMKEKGDIPEGYSVSREKKERFSLILESASTNQTSMYLCASSLWGSINEQYFGPGTRLTVT.

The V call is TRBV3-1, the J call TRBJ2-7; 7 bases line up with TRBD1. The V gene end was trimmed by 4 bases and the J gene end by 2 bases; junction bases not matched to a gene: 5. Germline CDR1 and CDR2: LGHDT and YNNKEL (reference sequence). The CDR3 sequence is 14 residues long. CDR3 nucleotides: TGTGCCAGCAGCCGAAGGGGGCGCGCCTACGAGCAGTACTTC. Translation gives CASSRRGRAYEQYF.

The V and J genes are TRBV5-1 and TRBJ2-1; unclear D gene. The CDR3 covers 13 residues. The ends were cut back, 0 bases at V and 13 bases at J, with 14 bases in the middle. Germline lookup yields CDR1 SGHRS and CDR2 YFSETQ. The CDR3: CASSLGVGKTQFF. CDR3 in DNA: TGCGCCAGCAGCTTGGGAGTGGGGAAGACCCAGTTCTTC. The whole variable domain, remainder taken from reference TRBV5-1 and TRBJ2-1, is KAGVTQTPRYLIKTRGQQVTLSCSPISGHRSVSWYQQTPGQGLQFLFEYFSETQRNKGNFPGRFSGRQFSNSRSEMNVSTLELGDSALYLCASSLGVGKTQFFGPGTRLTVL.

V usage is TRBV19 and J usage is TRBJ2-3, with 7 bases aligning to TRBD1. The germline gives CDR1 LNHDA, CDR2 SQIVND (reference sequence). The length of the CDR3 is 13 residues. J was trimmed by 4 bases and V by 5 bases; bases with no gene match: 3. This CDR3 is CASSQQGSDTQYF. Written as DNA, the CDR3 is TGTGCCAGTAGTCAACAGGGGTCAGATACGCAGTATTTT.

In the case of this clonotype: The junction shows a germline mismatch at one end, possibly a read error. DNA of the CDR3: TGCAGTACGACAGGGGGGGCCAAAAGCATTCAGTACTTC. Amino acids: CSTTGGAKSIQYF. This chain links TRBV20-1 with TRBJ2-4, with TRBD1 matching 9 bases. The length of the CDR3 is 13 residues. The germline V gene has CDR1 DFQATT and CDR2 SNEGSKA (reference sequence).

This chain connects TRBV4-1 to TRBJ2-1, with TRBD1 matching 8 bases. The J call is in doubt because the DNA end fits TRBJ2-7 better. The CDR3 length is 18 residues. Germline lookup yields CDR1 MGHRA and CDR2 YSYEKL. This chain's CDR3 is CASSQAGQGGNTYNEQYF. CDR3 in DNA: TGCGCCAGCAGCCAAGCCGGACAGGGTGGGAACACCTACAATGAGCAGTACTTC.

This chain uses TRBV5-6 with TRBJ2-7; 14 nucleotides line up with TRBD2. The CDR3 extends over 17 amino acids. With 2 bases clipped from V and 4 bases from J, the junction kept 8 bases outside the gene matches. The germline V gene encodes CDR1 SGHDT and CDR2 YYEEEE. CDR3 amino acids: CASSFPGTSGRIYEQYF. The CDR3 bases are TGTGCCAGCAGCTTTCCGGGGACTAGCGGGAGAATTTACGAGCAGTACTTC.

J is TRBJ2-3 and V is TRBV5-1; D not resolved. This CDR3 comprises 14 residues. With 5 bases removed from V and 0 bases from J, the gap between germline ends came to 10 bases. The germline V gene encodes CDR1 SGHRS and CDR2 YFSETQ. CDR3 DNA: TGCGCCAGCAGAAATGGACCCAGCACAGATACGCAGTATTTT. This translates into CASRNGPSTDTQYF.

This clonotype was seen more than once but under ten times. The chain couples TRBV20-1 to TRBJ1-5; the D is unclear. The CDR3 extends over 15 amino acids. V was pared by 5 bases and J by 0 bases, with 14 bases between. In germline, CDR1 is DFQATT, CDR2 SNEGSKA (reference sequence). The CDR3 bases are TGCAGTGCTTCTAACATGGGTTCTAGCAATCAGCCCCAGCATTTT. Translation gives CSASNMGSSNQPQHF.

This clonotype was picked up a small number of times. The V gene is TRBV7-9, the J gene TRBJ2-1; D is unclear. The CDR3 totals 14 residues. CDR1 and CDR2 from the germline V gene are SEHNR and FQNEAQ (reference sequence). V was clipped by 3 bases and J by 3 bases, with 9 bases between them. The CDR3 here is CASSFPVSYNEQFF. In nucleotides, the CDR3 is TGTGCCAGCAGCTTCCCCGTCAGCTACAATGAGCAGTTCTTC.